This T cell receptor beta chain was recorded in a study of blood T cells in healthy people across ages. The use of a sample-barcoded 5' primer and a J-beta primer mix characterized a second PCR of roughly 7 to 12 cycles. Each cDNA molecule, via a template-switch adaptor with 12 random nucleotides, was tagged. TCRdb reanalysed the 5' RACE reads using MiXCR and keeps one entry per CDR3 protein. The sample yields around 500,000 distinct CDR3 sequences, approximately 26% seen once. This CDR3 is 13 amino acids long. Per germline, CDR1 MNHEY and CDR2 SVGEGT. V gave up 2 bases and J gave up 4 bases, with 8 bases separating them. The sample was also reused in another study, on T cells of mothers and their children. Turning to that study: The study sampled three healthy Caucasian mothers and their six children. For the second PCR, the M1S primer put in sample barcodes and 2-4 random nucleotides. In related and unrelated pairs alike, thymic selection shapes TCR recombination output, with inherited differences minor.

The sequencing input was blood. The chain has TRBV6-2 or TRBV6-3 and TRBJ1-1; no clear D. The TCR was taken from a boy between 2 and 15 years old in good health. CDR3 sequence (DNA): TGTGCCAGCAGTTACGGTCGACCCACTGAAGCTTTCTTT. As protein: CASSYGRPTEAFF.